The following is a T cell receptor beta chain sequence with its context. These data come from a study of blood T cell repertoires in COVID-19. Study information: COVID-19 samples collected from the United States, Italy and Spain covered acute and convalescent phases. PBMCs, B-cell-depleted T cells, or T cells were the source of the cDNA or gDNA that made up the material.

Original data processing: Quantification of nucleated cells was approximated via reference gene primer amplification. Libraries were prepared by immunoSEQ multiplex PCR; TCRdb keeps only in-frame clonotypes and omits some of them. V and J calls and clone size come straight from that table; D and trimming were deduced from the DNA. The sample contains about 130,000 clones, about 86% of which appear only once. This clonotype originated in a woman aged 60-75 years with active or convalescent COVID-19. Material: peripheral blood.

The CDR3 DNA reads TGTGCCAGCAGCTTAGGAGACAGGGGCACAGATACGCAGTATTTT. It encodes CASSLGDRGTDTQYF. V is TRBV11-2 and J is TRBJ2-3, with 7 nucleotides matching TRBD1. The germline V gene has CDR1 SGHAT and CDR2 FQNNGV. The CDR3 extends over 15 amino acids. Trimming took 1 base from V and 1 from J; bases not matched to a gene: 2.